A selection of T cell receptor beta chains follows, all from one sample in a study of neurological immune-mediated disorders. TCRdb independently ran MiXCR on the 5' RACE reads; one entry per CDR3 protein. The sample has some 47,000 distinct CDR3 sequences, roughly 15% seen once. Input material: PBMCs. The receptors were gathered from a man between 60 and 75 years old in good health. Each CDR3 is given with its conserved first and last residue. A D gene is named only where the DNA matches it firmly. Rows give clone size only sometimes, using once, few, many, or a class for an expanded clone.

CDR3nt: TGTGCCAGCAGCTTAACCTCTGGAAACACCATATATTTT
CDR3aa: CASSLTSGNTIYF
abundance: many
v_gene: TRBV7-3
d_gene: .
j_gene: TRBJ1-3

CDR3nt: TGTGCCAGCAGCTCGGAGCGGGAGGGATACAATGAGCAGTTCTTC
CDR3aa: CASSSEREGYNEQFF
abundance: .
v_gene: TRBV5-6
d_gene: TRBD2
j_gene: TRBJ2-1

CDR3nt: TGTGCCAGCAGCTTACGTATCGGGGGCCGTAGCTACGAGCAGTACTTC
CDR3aa: CASSLRIGGRSYEQYF
abundance: .
v_gene: TRBV7-2
d_gene: .
j_gene: TRBJ2-7

CDR3nt: TGTGCCAGCAGCGCCCTCCCGGACCCGGGAAGTTGGACAGATACGCAGTATTTT
CDR3aa: CASSALPDPGSWTDTQYF
abundance: medium-sized
v_gene: TRBV9
d_gene: .
j_gene: TRBJ2-3

CDR3nt: TGCGCCAGCACCATAGGGACTAGCGGCGGATATGAGCAGTTCTTC
CDR3aa: CASTIGTSGGYEQFF
abundance: .
v_gene: TRBV5-1
d_gene: TRBD2
j_gene: TRBJ2-1

CDR3nt: TGTGCCAGCAGTGAAGCTCTCGTCTCCTGGACAGGGGAAAATGGCTACACCTTC
CDR3aa: CASSEALVSWTGENGYTF
abundance: many
v_gene: TRBV6-1
d_gene: TRBD1
j_gene: TRBJ1-2

CDR3nt: TGTGCCAGCACAACCCAGGGGACTGAAGCTTTCTTT
CDR3aa: CASTTQGTEAFF
abundance: many
v_gene: TRBV6-5
d_gene: .
j_gene: TRBJ1-1

CDR3nt: TGCGCCAGCAGCTTGCGGAAGGGGACTAGCGACGAGCAGTACTTC
CDR3aa: CASSLRKGTSDEQYF
abundance: many
v_gene: TRBV5-1
d_gene: TRBD2
j_gene: TRBJ2-7

CDR3nt: TGTGCCAGCAGCTTAGAGGTATATAGCAATCAGCCCCAGCATTTT
CDR3aa: CASSLEVYSNQPQHF
abundance: many
v_gene: TRBV7-2
d_gene: .
j_gene: TRBJ1-5

CDR3nt: TGTGCCATCAGTGATCGGGACACAGGCACAGATACGCAGTATTTT
CDR3aa: CAISDRDTGTDTQYF
abundance: .
v_gene: TRBV28
d_gene: .
j_gene: TRBJ2-3

CDR3nt: TGTGCCAGCAGCCAGCCCGGGACTAGCGGGACTGAGCAGTTCTTC
CDR3aa: CASSQPGTSGTEQFF
abundance: many
v_gene: TRBV4-2
d_gene: TRBD2
j_gene: TRBJ2-1

CDR3nt: TGTGCCAGCAGTCCCACACTAGCGATGGGGGCCAACGTCCTGACTTTC
CDR3aa: CASSPTLAMGANVLTF
abundance: many
v_gene: TRBV12-3/TRBV12-4
d_gene: TRBD2
j_gene: TRBJ2-6

CDR3nt: TGCGCCAGCAGCTTGGCCAGTACGGCGGGAGTCTACAATGAGCAGTTCTTC
CDR3aa: CASSLASTAGVYNEQFF
abundance: many
v_gene: TRBV5-1
d_gene: TRBD2
j_gene: TRBJ2-1

CDR3nt: TGTGCCAGCAGCTTCACCGGGGAGCTGTTTTTT
CDR3aa: CASSFTGELFF
abundance: many
v_gene: TRBV5-4
d_gene: .
j_gene: TRBJ2-2

CDR3nt: TGCGCCAGCAGCTTGGGAGGGAACTCCTACGAGCAGTACTTC
CDR3aa: CASSLGGNSYEQYF
abundance: many
v_gene: TRBV5-1
d_gene: .
j_gene: TRBJ2-7

CDR3nt: TGTGCCATCAGTGAACACCGCAGTGGCGTAGATACGCAGTATTTT
CDR3aa: CAISEHRSGVDTQYF
abundance: many
v_gene: TRBV10-3
d_gene: .
j_gene: TRBJ2-3

CDR3nt: TGCAGCGCCCTAGGGAACAGAGCGAACACTGAAGCTTTCTTT
CDR3aa: CSALGNRANTEAFF
abundance: many
v_gene: TRBV29-1
d_gene: .
j_gene: TRBJ1-1

CDR3nt: TGTACCAGCAGTCGCCTCTCGCAGGCTAATCCTGAGCAGTTCTTC
CDR3aa: CTSSRLSQANPEQFF
abundance: .
v_gene: TRBV6-4
d_gene: .
j_gene: TRBJ2-1

CDR3nt: TGTGCCAGCAGCTCCGGCCGGAGGGGGCTCAGAAGCTCCTACAATGAGCAGTTCTTC
CDR3aa: CASSSGRRGLRSSYNEQFF
abundance: many
v_gene: TRBV5-6
d_gene: .
j_gene: TRBJ2-1

CDR3nt: TGTGCCAGCAGCCAGTGGTCATATAATTCACCCCTCCACTTT
CDR3aa: CASSQWSYNSPLHF
abundance: .
v_gene: TRBV12-3/TRBV12-4
d_gene: .
j_gene: TRBJ1-6

CDR3nt: TGTGCCAGTAGTTTGGGAGGGGGATGGACTGAAGCTTTCTTT
CDR3aa: CASSLGGGWTEAFF
abundance: many
v_gene: TRBV19
d_gene: .
j_gene: TRBJ1-1

CDR3nt: TGTGCCAGCAGTAGTATAGTAACCTATGGCTACACCTTC
CDR3aa: CASSSIVTYGYTF
abundance: .
v_gene: TRBV28
d_gene: .
j_gene: TRBJ1-2

CDR3nt: TGCGCCAGCAGCAATGGGGGCGACGGAGAAAAACTGTTTTTT
CDR3aa: CASSNGGDGEKLFF
abundance: many
v_gene: TRBV5-1
d_gene: .
j_gene: TRBJ1-4

CDR3nt: TGTGCCAGCAGAGAGGGGACAGCGAGGGAGCAGTACTTC
CDR3aa: CASREGTAREQYF
abundance: many
v_gene: TRBV6-5
d_gene: TRBD1
j_gene: TRBJ2-7

CDR3nt: TGTGCCAGCAGTTACCGCGCGGGACTAGCGGGGTACAATGAGCAGTTCTTC
CDR3aa: CASSYRAGLAGYNEQFF
abundance: .
v_gene: TRBV6-6
d_gene: TRBD2
j_gene: TRBJ2-1

CDR3nt: TGCGCCAGCAGCTTGGAAGGCGTAAGCACAGATACGCAGTATTTT
CDR3aa: CASSLEGVSTDTQYF
abundance: few
v_gene: TRBV5-1
d_gene: .
j_gene: TRBJ2-3

CDR3nt: TGTGCCAGCTCCATCCCGGGGAACACTGAAGCTTTCTTT
CDR3aa: CASSIPGNTEAFF
abundance: many
v_gene: TRBV18
d_gene: .
j_gene: TRBJ1-1

CDR3nt: TGCAGTGCTAAAGAGGCTAGCGGGAGTTTCAATGAGCAGTTCTTC
CDR3aa: CSAKEASGSFNEQFF
abundance: .
v_gene: TRBV20-1
d_gene: TRBD2
j_gene: TRBJ2-1

CDR3nt: TGTGCCACCGCCGTAAGGGCTAGCGGAAACTACAATGAGCAGTTCTTC
CDR3aa: CATAVRASGNYNEQFF
abundance: many
v_gene: TRBV15
d_gene: TRBD2
j_gene: TRBJ2-1

CDR3nt: TGTGCCAGCAGCACCTACCGGGACAGGTACAATGAGCAGTTCTTC
CDR3aa: CASSTYRDRYNEQFF
abundance: many
v_gene: TRBV7-6
d_gene: TRBD1
j_gene: TRBJ2-1

CDR3nt: TGTGCCAGCAGCCAAGAGTGGCTAGACACCGGGGAGCTGTTTTTT
CDR3aa: CASSQEWLDTGELFF
abundance: many
v_gene: TRBV3-1
d_gene: .
j_gene: TRBJ2-2

CDR3nt: TGTGCCAGCAGTGGCGGGGCTAGCGGGAAGGGCTACAATGAGCAGTTCTTC
CDR3aa: CASSGGASGKGYNEQFF
abundance: many
v_gene: TRBV28
d_gene: TRBD2
j_gene: TRBJ2-1

CDR3nt: TGCAGTGCTAGAGATCGTTCGGGAAGCCCCTACGAGCAGTACTTC
CDR3aa: CSARDRSGSPYEQYF
abundance: many
v_gene: TRBV20-1
d_gene: .
j_gene: TRBJ2-7